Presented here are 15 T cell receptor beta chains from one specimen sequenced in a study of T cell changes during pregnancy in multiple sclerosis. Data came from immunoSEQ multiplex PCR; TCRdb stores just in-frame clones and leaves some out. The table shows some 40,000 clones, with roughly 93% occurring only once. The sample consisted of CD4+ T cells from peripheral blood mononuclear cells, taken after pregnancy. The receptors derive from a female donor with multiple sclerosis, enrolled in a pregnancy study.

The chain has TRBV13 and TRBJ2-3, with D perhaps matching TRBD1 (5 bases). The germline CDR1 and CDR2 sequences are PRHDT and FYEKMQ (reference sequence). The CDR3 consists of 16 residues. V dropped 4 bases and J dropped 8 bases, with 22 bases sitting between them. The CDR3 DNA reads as TGTGCCAGCAGCTCATTCGGCCAGGGTGCTCAGGGTACGCAGTATTTT. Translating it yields CASSSFGQGAQGTQYF. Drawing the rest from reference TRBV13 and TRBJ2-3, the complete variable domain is AAGVIQSPRHLIKEKRETATLKCYPIPRHDTVYWYQQGPGQDPQFLISFYEKMQSDKGSIPDRFSAQQFSDYHSELNMSSLELGDSALYFCASSSFGQGAQGTQYFGPGTRLTVL.

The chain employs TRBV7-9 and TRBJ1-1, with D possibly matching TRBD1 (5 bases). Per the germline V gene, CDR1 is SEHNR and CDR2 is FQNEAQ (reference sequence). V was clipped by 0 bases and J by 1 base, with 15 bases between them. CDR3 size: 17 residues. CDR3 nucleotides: TGTGCCAGCAGCTTAGCGGTTCGGGGGGTCCGGAACACTGAAGCTTTCTTT. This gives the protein CASSLAVRGVRNTEAFF.

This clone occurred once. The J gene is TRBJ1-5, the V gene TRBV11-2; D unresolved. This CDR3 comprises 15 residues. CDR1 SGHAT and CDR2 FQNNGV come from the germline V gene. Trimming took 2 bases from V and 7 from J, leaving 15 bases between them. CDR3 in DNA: TGTGCCAGCAGCTTAAGGGAGGGAGTGGGGCAGCCCCAGCATTTT. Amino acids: CASSLREGVGQPQHF.

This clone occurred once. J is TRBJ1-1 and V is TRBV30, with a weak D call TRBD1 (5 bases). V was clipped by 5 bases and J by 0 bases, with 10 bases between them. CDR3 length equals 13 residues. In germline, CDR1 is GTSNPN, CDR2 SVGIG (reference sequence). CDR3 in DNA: TGTGCCTGGGGGCGGGGGGTGAACACTGAAGCTTTCTTT. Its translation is CAWGRGVNTEAFF.

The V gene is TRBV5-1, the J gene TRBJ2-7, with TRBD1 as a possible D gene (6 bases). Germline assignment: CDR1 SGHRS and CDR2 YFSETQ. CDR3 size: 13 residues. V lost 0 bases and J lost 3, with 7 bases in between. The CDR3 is CASSLARGYEQYF. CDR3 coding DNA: TGCGCCAGCAGCTTGGCCAGGGGCTACGAGCAGTACTTC. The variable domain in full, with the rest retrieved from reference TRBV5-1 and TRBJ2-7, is KAGVTQTPRYLIKTRGQQVTLSCSPISGHRSVSWYQQTPGQGLQFLFEYFSETQRNKGNFPGRFSGRQFSNSRSEMNVSTLELGDSALYLCASSLARGYEQYFGPGTRLTVT.

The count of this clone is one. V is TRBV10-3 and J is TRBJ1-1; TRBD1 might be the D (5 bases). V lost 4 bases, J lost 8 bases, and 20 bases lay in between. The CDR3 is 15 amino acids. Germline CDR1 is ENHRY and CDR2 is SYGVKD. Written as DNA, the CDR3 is TGTGCCATCAGTGGTACGGACACCTCAATTCGCGAAGCTTTCTTT. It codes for CAISGTDTSIREAFF.

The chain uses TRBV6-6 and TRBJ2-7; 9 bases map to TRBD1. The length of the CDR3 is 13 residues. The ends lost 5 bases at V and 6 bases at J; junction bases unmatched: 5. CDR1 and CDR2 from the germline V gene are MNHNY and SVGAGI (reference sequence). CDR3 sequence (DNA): TGTGCCAGCAGTGGGGGACAGGGCGGCGAGCAGTACTTC. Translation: CASSGGQGGEQYF.

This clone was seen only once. The DNA for the CDR3 is TGTGCCAGCAGTTTTCCCCGACTAGCGGGGGGAACCGGGGAGCTGTTTTTT. Translated: CASSFPRLAGGTGELFF. The chain uses TRBV27 and TRBJ2-2, with 13 nucleotides matching TRBD2. The trim removed 3 bases at V and 5 bases at J, leaving 6 bases unmatched. The germline V gene encodes CDR1 MNHEY and CDR2 SMNVEV (reference sequence). CDR3 length equals 17 residues.

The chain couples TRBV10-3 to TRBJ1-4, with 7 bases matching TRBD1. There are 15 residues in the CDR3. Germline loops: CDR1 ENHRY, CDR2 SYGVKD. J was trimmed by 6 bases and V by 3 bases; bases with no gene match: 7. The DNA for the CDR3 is TGTGCCATCAGTGATAGACAGGGATGGTATGAAAAACTGTTTTTT. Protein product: CAISDRQGWYEKLFF.

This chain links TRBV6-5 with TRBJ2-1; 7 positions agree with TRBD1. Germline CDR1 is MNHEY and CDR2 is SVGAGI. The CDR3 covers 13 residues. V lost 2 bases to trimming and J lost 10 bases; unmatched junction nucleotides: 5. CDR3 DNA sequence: TGTGCCAGCAGTTACCGACAGGGTGGCGAGCAGTTCTTC. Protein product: CASSYRQGGEQFF.

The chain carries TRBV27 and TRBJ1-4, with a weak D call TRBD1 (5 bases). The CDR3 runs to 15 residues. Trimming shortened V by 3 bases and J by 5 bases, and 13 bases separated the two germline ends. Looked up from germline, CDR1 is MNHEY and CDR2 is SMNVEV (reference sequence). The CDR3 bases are TGTGCCAGCAGTTTCTCAGGGTCAGGGAATGAAAAACTGTTTTTT. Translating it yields CASSFSGSGNEKLFF.

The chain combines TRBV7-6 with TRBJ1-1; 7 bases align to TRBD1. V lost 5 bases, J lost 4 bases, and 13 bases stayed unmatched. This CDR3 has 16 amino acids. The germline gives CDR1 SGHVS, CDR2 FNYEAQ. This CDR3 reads CASSPRQGGLGTEAFF. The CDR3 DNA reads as TGTGCCAGCAGCCCCCGACAGGGCGGGCTGGGCACTGAAGCTTTCTTT.

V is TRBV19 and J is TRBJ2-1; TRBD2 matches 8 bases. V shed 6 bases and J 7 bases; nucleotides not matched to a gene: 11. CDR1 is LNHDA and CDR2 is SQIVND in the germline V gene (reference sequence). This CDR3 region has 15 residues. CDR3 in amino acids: CASSVGGGRLNEQFF. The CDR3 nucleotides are TGTGCCAGTAGCGTTGGCGGGGGGCGCTTGAATGAGCAGTTCTTC.

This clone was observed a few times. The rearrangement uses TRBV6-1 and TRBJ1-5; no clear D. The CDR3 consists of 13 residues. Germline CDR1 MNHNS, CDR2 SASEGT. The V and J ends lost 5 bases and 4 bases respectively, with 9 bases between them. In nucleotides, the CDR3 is TGTGCCAGCAGTCCCACTCGGAATCAGCCCCAGCATTTT. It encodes CASSPTRNQPQHF.

The DNA for the CDR3 is TGTGCCAGCAGCTTGGGGCTCTCTGGGGCCAACGTCCTGACTTTC. Amino acids: CASSLGLSGANVLTF. The V call is TRBV5-6, the J call TRBJ2-6; D gene ambiguous. Germline V gives CDR1 SGHDT, CDR2 YYEEEE. The CDR3 contains 15 residues. V gave up 0 bases and J gave up 0 bases, with 4 bases separating them.